This T cell receptor (beta chain) was identified in a study of shared T cell receptors in the human thymus. There are 15 residues in the CDR3. Losses at the gene ends were 5 bases for V and 5 bases for J; bases not matched to a gene: 7. The germline V gene has CDR1 MDHEN and CDR2 SYDVKM. This clone showed up just once. Only in-frame clones appear in the TCRdb table, and some are missing; sequencing was by immunoSEQ multiplex PCR. Among just under 550,000 clones listed, around 78% were seen once. The data also belong to a second study, concerning human thymus T cells. This second study says: Resected material from corrective heart surgery provided the thymus tissue analysed.

This clonotype was obtained from a boy under two years old with a congenital heart defect. The chain couples TRBV28 to TRBJ1-1, with 11 nucleotides matching TRBD1. Sequences were obtained from thymocytes. The DNA for the CDR3 is TGTGCCAGCAGTGCGGGACAGGGGGGAGGGACTGAAGCTTTCTTT. Its translation: CASSAGQGGGTEAFF.